The 21 T cell receptor beta chains reported below all come from one sample, sequenced in a study of T cell repertoires in cytomegalovirus infection. TCRdb re-called the reads with MiXCR, one entry per CDR3 protein. Of about 310,000 distinct CDR3 sequences in the sample, under 20% were seen once. The sequenced material came from PBMCs. These receptors originate from a human donor in good health (CMV status not recorded). Some clones in this sample may be carry-over from other donors' samples.

In its sample, this clonotype was seen many times. This rearrangement joins TRBV7-2 to TRBJ1-3; TRBD1 agrees at 7 bases. The germline gives CDR1 SGHTA, CDR2 FQGNSA. There are 16 residues in the CDR3. With 5 bases clipped from V and 7 bases from J, the junction kept 14 bases outside the gene matches. The CDR3 reads CASSQSETGIGNTIYF. CDR3 in DNA: TGTGCCAGCAGCCAGAGCGAGACAGGGATCGGGAACACCATATATTTT. The full variable domain, its missing parts supplied by reference TRBV7-2 and TRBJ1-3, is GAGVSQSPSNKVTEKGKDVELRCDPISGHTALYWYRQSLGQGLEFLIYFQGNSAPDKSGLPSDRFSAERTGGSVSTLTIQRTQQEDSAVYLCASSQSETGIGNTIYFGEGSWLTVV.

The chain is built from TRBV7-9 and TRBJ2-1, with 9 bases identical to TRBD1. Per germline, CDR1 SEHNR and CDR2 FQNEAQ (reference sequence). The V gene end was trimmed by 5 bases and the J gene end by 7 bases; junction bases not matched to a gene: 6. The length of the CDR3 is 14 residues. This chain's CDR3 is CASSPGQGWNEQFF. CDR3 sequence (DNA): TGTGCCAGCAGCCCCGGACAGGGGTGGAATGAGCAGTTCTTC.

This clonotype showed up many times. This chain joins TRBV28 and TRBJ2-7, with a possible D match to TRBD2 (5 bases). The germline gives CDR1 MDHEN, CDR2 SYDVKM. V was clipped by 5 bases and J by 5 bases, with 19 bases between them. The CDR3 is 15 amino acids. In DNA form, the CDR3 reads TGTGCCAGCAGTACCCCCCGGGGTCCCCTCCACGAGCAGTACTTC. Protein product: CASSTPRGPLHEQYF.

This clonotype was counted a few times. This chain links TRBV6-6 with TRBJ1-2; 9 bases align to TRBD1. This CDR3 has 14 amino acids. CDR1 is MNHNY, CDR2 SVGAGI, per germline (reference sequence). V was clipped by 4 bases and J by 4 bases; unmatched bases: 4. CDR3 nucleotides: TGTGCCAGCAGTTTGGACAGGGGTACCTATGGCTACACCTTC. Translated: CASSLDRGTYGYTF.

The chain uses TRBV7-9 and TRBJ2-4, with TRBD2 identical over 11 bases. With 6 bases clipped from V and 8 bases from J, the junction kept 6 bases outside the gene matches. The CDR3 has 14 amino acids. In germline, CDR1 is SEHNR, CDR2 FQNEAQ (reference sequence). The chain's CDR3 is CASSTTSGGDIQYF. The CDR3 DNA sequence: TGTGCCAGCAGTACTACTAGCGGGGGAGACATTCAGTACTTC.

The chain is built from TRBV7-9 and TRBJ2-6; 9 positions agree with TRBD1. The ends lost 5 bases at V and 3 bases at J; junction bases unmatched: 11. The V gene's germline CDR1 is SEHNR and CDR2 FQNEAQ (reference sequence). There are 18 residues in the CDR3. The CDR3 region has the DNA TGTGCCAGCAGCCCGCCGGGACAGGGAGCGAATGGGGCCAACGTCCTGACTTTC. It codes for CASSPPGQGANGANVLTF.

The V and J genes are TRBV28 and TRBJ2-3; the match to TRBD2 covers 8 bases. The CDR3 consists of 14 residues. The V segment lost 4 bases and the J segment 8 bases; nucleotides outside the gene matches: 8. Per the germline V gene, CDR1 is MDHEN and CDR2 is SYDVKM. For the CDR3, the DNA is TGTGCCAGCAGTTCCGCTGAGGGACTAGGTACGCAGTATTTT. It codes for CASSSAEGLGTQYF.

In its sample, this clonotype was seen many times. The rearrangement uses TRBV11-2 and TRBJ2-4; D may correspond to TRBD1 or TRBD2 (6 bases each). V gave up 7 bases and J gave up 6 bases, with 19 bases separating them. Looked up from germline, CDR1 is SGHAT and CDR2 is FQNNGV. The CDR3 length is 15 residues. CDR3 amino acids: CASTNLRGGLNIQYF. The CDR3 region has the DNA TGTGCCAGCACCAACCTGAGAGGGGGGCTAAACATTCAGTACTTC.

The chain employs TRBV20-1 and TRBJ1-2; D not resolved. This CDR3 is built from 12 residues. V was pared by 6 bases and J by 2 bases, with 10 bases between. Germline values: CDR1 DFQATT, CDR2 SNEGSKA (reference sequence). The CDR3, as DNA: TGCAGTGCCCAAAAAGGCAACTATGGCTACACCTTC. Translation gives CSAQKGNYGYTF.

This clonotype was counted ten times or more. The CDR3 region has the DNA TGTGCCAGCAGCTCCCAACCCTACAATGAGCAGTTCTTC. Its translation: CASSSQPYNEQFF. The rearrangement joins TRBV7-3 to TRBJ2-1; D not resolved. Trimming removed 4 bases from V and 2 bases from J, with 6 bases in between. Germline V gene sequence: CDR1 SGHTA, CDR2 FQGTGA. This CDR3 region has 13 residues.

This clonotype was counted at least ten times. The chain links TRBV28 to TRBJ1-1; the D gene is possibly TRBD1 (5 bases). V lost 5 bases and J 4 bases, leaving 11 bases between the germline ends. The CDR3 extends over 13 amino acids. Germline values: CDR1 MDHEN, CDR2 SYDVKM. CDR3 region: CASSPSGSTEAFF. The CDR3 region has the DNA TGTGCCAGCAGTCCATCAGGGTCCACTGAAGCTTTCTTT.

CDR3 nucleotide sequence: TGTGCCAGCAGATCATTTTTGGGGGGGATCACCGGGGAGCTGTTTTTT. It encodes CASRSFLGGITGELFF. The J gene is TRBJ2-2, the V gene TRBV6-5, with TRBD2 identical over 7 bases. The CDR3 totals 16 residues. The junction had 11 bases not matched to a gene; V was cut back by 6 bases and J by 4 bases. Germline CDR1 reads MNHEY; CDR2 reads SVGAGI.

This clonotype was seen more than once but under ten times. The chain combines TRBV2 with TRBJ2-2; D gene uncertain. V was shortened by 7 bases and J by 2 bases, with 8 bases between the two germline ends. CDR3 length: 13 amino acids. Germline V gene data show CDR1 as SNHLY and CDR2 as FYNNEI. CDR3 DNA sequence: TGTGCCAGCATGAGAGCCAACACCGGGGAGCTGTTTTTT. It specifies CASMRANTGELFF.

This chain connects TRBV4-2 to TRBJ2-1, with 13 bases matching TRBD2. The CDR3 contains 17 residues. CDR1 is LGHNA, CDR2 YNFKEQ, per germline. Trimming removed 1 base from V and 7 bases from J; junction bases left unmatched: 7. CDR3 coding DNA: TGTGCCAGCAGCCAAGTAGTTACTAGCGGGGGGGGGAATGAGCAGTTCTTC. Translated, it gives CASSQVVTSGGGNEQFF.

V is TRBV6-6 and J is TRBJ2-5; TRBD1 aligns across 7 bases. V dropped 4 bases and J dropped 5; count of bases not matched to a gene: 10. Germline CDR1 MNHNY, CDR2 SVGAGI (reference sequence). The CDR3 consists of 15 residues. The CDR3 sequence: CASSSKTGRGETQYF. CDR3 nucleotides: TGTGCCAGCAGTTCAAAGACAGGGCGAGGGGAGACCCAGTACTTC.

This clonotype was counted only a few times. The chain recombines TRBV6-1 with TRBJ1-5; no clear D gene. There are 14 residues in the CDR3. The V end lost 5 bases, the J end lost 5 bases, and 13 bases lay between the germline ends. In germline, CDR1 is MNHNS, CDR2 SASEGT. The CDR3 DNA reads TGTGCCAGCAGTCGCCGGGCCCAAGATCAGCCCCAGCATTTT. This translates into CASSRRAQDQPQHF.

J is TRBJ1-2 and V is TRBV19, with 7 positions matching TRBD1. J lost 4 bases, V lost 3 bases, and 14 bases had no gene match. The CDR3 spans 17 residues. Per the germline V gene, CDR1 is LNHDA and CDR2 is SQIVND (reference sequence). CDR3 in DNA: TGTGCCAGTAGTATTTCCGGACAGGCCGTATTCTCCTATGGCTACACCTTC. Residues: CASSISGQAVFSYGYTF.

The sample holds many counts of this clonotype. The rearrangement joins TRBV6-2 or TRBV6-3 to TRBJ1-1; 9 bases are a match to TRBD1. The V segment lost 2 bases and the J segment 1 base; nucleotides outside the gene matches: 8. The CDR3 contains 17 residues. CDR1 MNHEY and CDR2 SVGEGT come from the germline V gene. CDR3 protein: CASSYQTGTGSNTEAFF. CDR3 bases: TGTGCCAGCAGTTACCAGACCGGGACAGGGTCGAACACTGAAGCTTTCTTT.

This clonotype was detected a few times. The chain links TRBV11-3 to TRBJ2-2; 10 nucleotides line up with TRBD2. The CDR3 extends over 16 amino acids. Germline V CDR1 and CDR2: SGHNT, YENEEA. With V trimmed by 5 bases and J by 5 bases, 8 bases remained unmatched. CDR3 protein: CASSPAGTSATGELFF. CDR3 DNA: TGTGCCAGCAGCCCCGCGGGGACTAGCGCGACCGGGGAGCTGTTTTTT.

The sample holds a few counts of this clonotype. This chain joins TRBV9 and TRBJ2-3; perhaps TRBD1 as D (5 bases). Germline loops: CDR1 SGDLS, CDR2 YYNGEE. V was trimmed by 1 base and J by 0 bases, leaving 9 bases between them. The CDR3 totals 15 residues. Written as DNA, the CDR3 is TGTGCCAGCAGCGTATCATCAGGGAGCACAGATACGCAGTATTTT. Translating gives CASSVSSGSTDTQYF.

This sequence joins TRBV9 and TRBJ2-2; D is uncertain. There are 15 residues in the CDR3. Germline lookup yields CDR1 SGDLS and CDR2 YYNGEE. V lost 2 bases and J 2 bases, leaving 10 bases between the germline ends. Here the CDR3 reads CASSVWGVNTGELFF. For the CDR3, the DNA is TGTGCCAGCAGCGTTTGGGGTGTTAACACCGGGGAGCTGTTTTTT.